A single sample gave rise to the 4 T cell receptor beta chains below, sequenced in a study of OX40 agonist ivuxolimab in advanced cancers. Using immunoSEQ multiplex PCR, the repertoire was profiled, and TCRdb retains in-frame clones only, with some absent. Of 75,000 to 90,000 clones listed, about 81% are singletons. Material: CD4+ or CD8+ T cells sorted from blood, obtained in a trial of the OX40 agonist ivuxolimab. The source of these receptors is an adult with an advanced solid tumor such as melanoma, head and neck, liver or kidney cancer.

The chain employs TRBV7-9 and TRBJ2-7, with 7 bases lining up with TRBD2. The trim removed 3 bases at V and 2 bases at J, leaving 7 bases unmatched. The CDR3 spans 15 residues. From germline, CDR1 is SEHNR and CDR2 FQNEAQ (reference sequence). CDR3 in amino acids: CASSFKGGSTYEQYF. The CDR3, as DNA: TGTGCCAGCAGCTTTAAGGGCGGGAGTACCTACGAGCAGTACTTC.

This clone was seen only a few times. CDR3 coding DNA: TGCGCCAGCAGTCCTCCTGGCTCTGGGGCCAACGTCCTGACTTTC. Translated: CASSPPGSGANVLTF. The chain uses TRBV4-3 and TRBJ2-6, with D uncertain. The CDR3 is 15 residues long. V dropped 6 bases and J dropped 0 bases, with 9 bases sitting between them. Germline assignment: CDR1 LGHNA and CDR2 YSLEER.

The chain couples TRBV5-8 to TRBJ2-1; either TRBD1 or TRBD2 may fit D (6 bases each). The V end lost 8 bases, the J end lost 6 bases, and 12 bases lay between the germline ends. The CDR3 covers 12 residues. Per germline, CDR1 SGHTS and CDR2 YDEGEE. CDR3 region: CARRGVRNEQFF. The CDR3 DNA reads TGTGCCAGGAGGGGGGTACGCAATGAGCAGTTCTTC.

This clone was counted between two and nine times. The chain couples TRBV7-8 to TRBJ1-2, with 9 bases that match TRBD1. V trimming: 4 bases; J trimming: 8 bases; junction bases outside the gene matches: 11. Germline V gene sequence: CDR1 SGHVS, CDR2 FQNEAQ. CDR3 length: 15 residues. The CDR3 region has the DNA TGTGCCAGCAGCTATTTATCCGGGACAGGGAAGGGCTACACCTTC. Protein sequence: CASSYLSGTGKGYTF. Full variable domain (rest looked up from reference TRBV7-8 and TRBJ1-2): GAGVSQSPRYKVAKRGQDVALRCDPISGHVSLFWYQQALGQGPEFLTYFQNEAQLDKSGLPSDRFFAERPEGSVSTLKIQRTQQEDSAVYLCASSYLSGTGKGYTFGSGTRLTVV.